The rows below give T cell receptor beta chains drawn from one sample of a study of cytomegalovirus exposure and HLA in healthy donors. The table came from immunoSEQ multiplex PCR; TCRdb's copy has only in-frame clones and leaves some out. The repertoire includes roughly 250,000 clones, almost 85% of them detected once, and roughly 2% sits in the top ten. The sample consisted of PBMCs. These receptors were taken from a woman aged 40 to 50 in good health and CMV-seropositive. Both conserved end residues are part of each CDR3. D genes are given only for firm matches. Clone size appears in some rows only: once, few, many, or a class for an expanded clone.

size	D	J	V	DNA	CDR3
once	TRBD2	TRBJ2-5	TRBV11-3	TGTGCCAGCAGCCAGGGGACTAGCGGGGACCAAGAGACCCAGTACTTC	CASSQGTSGDQETQYF
NA	NA	TRBJ2-7	TRBV7-2	TGTGCCAGCAGCTTATTTGACAGGCGCGAGCAGTACTTC	CASSLFDRREQYF
NA	TRBD1	TRBJ1-2	TRBV29-1	TGCAGCGTGCCGGGACAGGGGGCCTATGGCTACACCTTC	CSVPGQGAYGYTF
NA	NA	TRBJ2-5	TRBV9	TGTGCCAGCAGCGCCCTGGGCCGGGGAGAGACCCAGTACTTC	CASSALGRGETQYF
NA	TRBD2	TRBJ2-7	TRBV4-3	TGCGCCAGCAGCCAGGGAGGACTAGCGGGAAACTACGAGCAGTACTTC	CASSQGGLAGNYEQYF
NA	NA	TRBJ2-4	TRBV6-1	TGTGCCAGCAGTGAAGCGCTGAGGTTAGCCAAAAACATTCAGTACTTC	CASSEALRLAKNIQYF
NA	NA	TRBJ1-5	TRBV28	TGTGCCAGCAGTTTGGGAGGGGTGGGCAATCAGCCCCAGCATTTT	CASSLGGVGNQPQHF
NA	NA	TRBJ2-7	TRBV11-2	TGTGCCAGCAGCGTCGACTGGATCTCCTACGAGCAGTACTTC	CASSVDWISYEQYF
NA	NA	TRBJ2-7	TRBV28	TGTGCCAGCAGGACACCCGGGGACTACGAGCAGTACTTC	CASRTPGDYEQYF
NA	TRBD1	TRBJ2-5	TRBV13	TGTGCCAGCAGCCCACAGGGGGGAGAGACCCAGTACTTC	CASSPQGGETQYF
once	NA	TRBJ2-2	TRBV18	TGTGCCAGCTCACCGCGGGCCCCCTCTGAGCTGTTTTTT	CASSPRAPSELFF
NA	NA	TRBJ2-7	TRBV11-3	TGTGCCAGCAGCTTAGTGTCCAGGAGGCCCTACGAGCAGTACTTC	CASSLVSRRPYEQYF
once	TRBD1	TRBJ2-5	TRBV19	TGTGCCAGTAGTACCCAGGGACAGCTTAAAGAGACCCAGTACTTC	CASSTQGQLKETQYF
few	NA	TRBJ2-7	TRBV19	TGTGCCAGTAGTATGTGCAAAGCGGAGACGGCCTACGAGCAGTACTTC	CASSMCKAETAYEQYF
NA	NA	TRBJ1-1	TRBV20-1	TGCAGTTCGTCTGTTTCGGCTTTCTTT	CSSSVSAFF
NA	TRBD2	TRBJ2-1	TRBV5-4	TGTGCCAGCAGCCCCAGACTAGCGGGAAATGAGCAGTTCTTC	CASSPRLAGNEQFF
NA	NA	TRBJ1-2	TRBV30	TGTGCCTGGACTGTAGAGTCTGTTCGCTACGGCTACACCTTC	CAWTVESVRYGYTF
NA	TRBD1	TRBJ2-3	TRBV10-3	TGTGCCATCGGGGACAGGGGAGGTGGAGATACGCAGTATTTT	CAIGDRGGGDTQYF
NA	TRBD1	TRBJ2-6	TRBV28	TGTGCCAGCAGTTTATATGGACAGGGGGCTGGGGCCAACGTCCTGACTTTC	CASSLYGQGAGANVLTF
NA	NA	TRBJ2-7	TRBV20-1	TGCAGTGCTAGGGCGGACTACGAGCAGTACTTC	CSARADYEQYF
NA	NA	TRBJ1-5	TRBV7-2	TGTGCCAGCAGCTTAGCAATGGGCCTCCAGCCCCAGCATTTT	CASSLAMGLQPQHF
NA	TRBD1	TRBJ2-7	TRBV30	TGTGCCTGGGAGGGACAGGGAACAAGGGTCCACGAGCAGTACTTC	CAWEGQGTRVHEQYF
many	NA	TRBJ1-4	TRBV10-3	TGTGCCATCAGTGATCAACGCGCTGATGAAAAACTGTTTTTT	CAISDQRADEKLFF
NA	NA	TRBJ2-7	TRBV11-3	TGTGCCAGCAGCTTAGGGGGCGTTGTAGGGCAGTACGAGCAGTACTTC	CASSLGGVVGQYEQYF
NA	TRBD1	TRBJ2-7	TRBV29-1	TGCACCATCGGACAGGGGGCGGCATACGAGCAGTACTTC	CTIGQGAAYEQYF
NA	NA	TRBJ1-1	TRBV2	TGTGCCAGCAGTGAAGCATCACGGGGGGGCACTGAAGCTTTCTTT	CASSEASRGGTEAFF
NA	TRBD1	TRBJ1-5	TRBV9	TGTGCCAGCAGCGGCGGGACAGATGTTGGTCAGCCCCAGCATTTT	CASSGGTDVGQPQHF
NA	TRBD2	TRBJ2-1	TRBV9	TGTGCCAGCAGCGTAGTCGTGGCGGGAGCCCCCGTTCAGCAGTTCTTC	CASSVVVAGAPVQQFF
NA	TRBD1	TRBJ1-1	TRBV7-9	TGTGCCAGCAGCTCCAGGGGGCGAGGAAACACTGAAGCTTTCTTT	CASSSRGRGNTEAFF
NA	NA	TRBJ2-4	TRBV28	TGTGCCAGCAGTCCCTCCCGTTCGGGGGACATTCAGTACTTC	CASSPSRSGDIQYF
NA	NA	TRBJ2-1	TRBV7-2	TGTGCCAGCAGCTTTCAGGGCCTGAAAAGAAATGAGCAGTTCTTC	CASSFQGLKRNEQFF
NA	NA	TRBJ1-5	TRBV2	TGTGCCAGCAGACAGGATAGCAATCAGCCCCAGCATTTT	CASRQDSNQPQHF
NA	TRBD2	TRBJ2-5	TRBV7-3	TGTGCCAGCAGCCCTCCACATCCCGGGAGGCTCGAGACCCAGTACTTC	CASSPPHPGRLETQYF
NA	TRBD1	TRBJ1-2	TRBV28	TGTGCCTCCAGGGACAGCCCCTATGGCTACACCTTC	CASRDSPYGYTF
few	NA	TRBJ1-4	TRBV7-7	TGTGCCAGCAGCTTAGCGGGGCAAACTAATGAAAAACTGTTTTTT	CASSLAGQTNEKLFF
NA	TRBD2	TRBJ2-1	TRBV7-9	TGTGCCAGCAGCTCCGACCCTAGCGGGATGGGAAATGAGCAGTTCTTC	CASSSDPSGMGNEQFF
NA	TRBD1	TRBJ1-2	TRBV5-1	TGCGCCAGCAGTGGCAACCGGGACAGGGGCTATGGCTACACCTTC	CASSGNRDRGYGYTF
NA	NA	TRBJ1-3	TRBV7-2	TGTGCCAGCAGCTTAGAGGTCGGGGGGCAGGTTGGAAACACCATATATTTT	CASSLEVGGQVGNTIYF
NA	NA	TRBJ1-1	TRBV11-2	TGTGCCAGCACCAAGCCGAACACTGAAGCTTTCTTT	CASTKPNTEAFF
NA	NA	TRBJ2-2	TRBV5-1	TGCGCCAGCAGCTTTACGGGACAAAACACCGGGGAGCTGTTTTTT	CASSFTGQNTGELFF
NA	TRBD2	TRBJ2-1	TRBV28	TGTGCCAGCAGTTTGCAAACTAGCGGGAGTCGCAATGAGCAGTTCTTC	CASSLQTSGSRNEQFF
few	TRBD2	TRBJ2-7	TRBV28	TGTGCCAGCACCATTAGCAGCGGGACCTACGAGCAGTACTTC	CASTISSGTYEQYF
NA	TRBD1	TRBJ1-2	TRBV2	TGTGCCAGCAGTGCTCCTCGGACAGGGGGAGGGGGCTACACCTTC	CASSAPRTGGGGYTF
NA	TRBD1	TRBJ1-1	TRBV7-9	TGTGCCAGCAGCCCGAAGCCGACAGGGGGCGACACTGAAGCTTTCTTT	CASSPKPTGGDTEAFF
NA	NA	TRBJ2-3	TRBV28	TGTGCCAGCAGTTCACTTCGGGGGTATAGCACAGATACGCAGTATTTT	CASSSLRGYSTDTQYF
NA	TRBD2	TRBJ2-1	TRBV5-6	TGTGCCAGCAGCTTGGAACTAGCGGGTACCTACAATGAGCAGTTCTTC	CASSLELAGTYNEQFF
NA	TRBD2	TRBJ2-2	TRBV27	TGTGCCAGCCAAAGCGGGAGTGGTACCGGGGAGCTGTTTTTT	CASQSGSGTGELFF
NA	NA	TRBJ1-1	TRBV19	TGTGCCAGTAGTCTGGGCCCCTCTGAAGCTTTCTTT	CASSLGPSEAFF
few	TRBD2	TRBJ2-7	TRBV11-2	TGTGCCAGCAGCTTATTAGCGGGAGGAAACTACGAGCAGTACTTC	CASSLLAGGNYEQYF
NA	NA	TRBJ1-3	TRBV4-2	TGTGCCAGCAGCCCAGAAAAGATCGGGGTGGGTGGAAACACCATATATTTT	CASSPEKIGVGGNTIYF
NA	NA	TRBJ2-7	TRBV4-3	TGCGCCAGCAGCCAAGATTCGAGCTACGAGCAGTACTTC	CASSQDSSYEQYF
NA	NA	TRBJ2-1	TRBV23-1	TGCGCCAGCAGTCAATCGTCTCAGGGGCCGACCTACAATGAGCAGTTCTTC	CASSQSSQGPTYNEQFF
once	NA	TRBJ1-1	TRBV9	TGTGCCAGCAGCGTAGGACAGGCGAACACTGAAGCTTTCTTT	CASSVGQANTEAFF
NA	NA	TRBJ1-3	TRBV28	TGTGCCAGCAGTACGGACACCCTCGGGGGAAACACCATATATTTT	CASSTDTLGGNTIYF
NA	NA	TRBJ2-1	TRBV19	TGTGCCAGCAGTAATCCGGGTACTAGCAGGCACAATGAGCAGTTCTTC	CASSNPGTSRHNEQFF
NA	NA	TRBJ1-6	TRBV28	TGTGCCAGCAGTCCCTTGGGGGCTGATAGTTCACCCCTCCACTTT	CASSPLGADSSPLHF